The clone carrying this T cell receptor (beta chain) was seen repeatedly, ten times or more. Its antigen remains unknown. Construction of TCR beta libraries relied on iRepertoire HTBI primers and on Arm-PCR targeting CDR3 regions. TCRdb ran MiXCR on the multiplex PCR reads and lists one entry per CDR3 protein. The sample yields fewer than 550,000 distinct CDR3 sequences, 20% to 25% seen once. This sample was taken from a study of regulatory T cells in long-lasting Graves disease. General study points: Among the persistent patients, 2,500 to 3,000 public clonotypes were shared, more than the roughly 970 shared among new patients.

Germline V CDR1 and CDR2: SEHNR, FQNEAQ (reference sequence). This CDR3 spans 12 amino acids. V shed 6 bases and J shed 6 bases, with 12 bases lying between them. Time point defined: persistent/refractory GD, antithyroid drugs over 5 years with positive TRAb. PBMC RNA was the source of the TCR library. This receptor was taken from a female donor with Graves disease. The specimen comprised peripheral blood mononuclear cells (PBMCs), sampled when the disease was refractory, from a patient treated with antithyroid drugs. The chain joins TRBV7-9 to TRBJ2-7; weak D call: TRBD1 (6 bases). CDR3 in amino acids: CASSRTGTEQYF. CDR3 coding DNA: TGTGCCAGCAGTCGAACAGGGACCGAGCAGTACTTC.